This T cell receptor (beta chain) was captured by sequencing in a study of blood T cell repertoires in COVID-19. The wider study: The United States, Italy and Spain were the sources of the acute and convalescent COVID-19 samples. PBMCs, B-cell-depleted T cells, or T cells were the source of the cDNA or gDNA that made up the material.

In the original processing: How many nucleated cells were present was estimated from reference gene primer amplification. Sequencing was performed with immunoSEQ multiplex PCR; in TCRdb, only in-frame clones are kept and a portion is missing. The V and J calls and the clone size are those of that table, but D and trimming were determined from the DNA. The data show approximately 100,000 clones, around four fifths seen once. The CDR3 is made up of 14 amino acids. Germline values: CDR1 SGHNT, CDR2 YYREEE (reference sequence). V was cut by 1 base and J by 7 bases, with 14 bases left in between. This clonotype was obtained from a human donor in a cohort sampled during active COVID-19. Material: peripheral blood. V and J are TRBV5-4 and TRBJ1-1, with D perhaps matching TRBD1 (6 bases). The CDR3: CASSLTHTQGEAFF. CDR3 nucleotides: TGTGCCAGCAGCTTGACCCACACACAGGGTGAAGCTTTCTTT.